In its sample, the clone carrying this T cell receptor beta chain was seen many times. No antigen is known for it. Each TCR transcript was tagged with a 10-nucleotide random UMI during 5'RACE. TCRdb re-derived calls from the 5' RACE reads in MiXCR, one entry per CDR3 protein. The sample holds around 25,000 distinct CDR3 sequences; less than 2.5% are singletons and the top ten take roughly 2.5%. This sample was included in a study of neurological immune-mediated disorders. Germline CDR1 SGHRS, CDR2 YFSETQ. V lost 0 bases to trimming and J lost 8 bases, with 17 bases between them. The CDR3 sequence is 15 residues long. Study observations and caveats: HTLV-1-associated myelopathy showed the most TCR clonal expansion; multiple sclerosis the least, below healthy controls. On phylogenetic grouping, the repertoires of 18 of 34 multiple sclerosis patients fell within one related-CDR3 cluster, constituting a possible signature.

Source material was 2 million unsorted PBMCs, stored at -80 °C in RNAlater. The sample taken for sequencing was PBMCs. The chain combines TRBV5-1 with TRBJ1-2; tentative D call: TRBD1 (6 bases). This clonotype was obtained from a woman in her forties or fifties with multiple sclerosis. The CDR3 nucleotides read TGCGCCAGCAGCTTGGATGGACAGACCCCGGGCGGCTACACCTTC. It codes for CASSLDGQTPGGYTF.